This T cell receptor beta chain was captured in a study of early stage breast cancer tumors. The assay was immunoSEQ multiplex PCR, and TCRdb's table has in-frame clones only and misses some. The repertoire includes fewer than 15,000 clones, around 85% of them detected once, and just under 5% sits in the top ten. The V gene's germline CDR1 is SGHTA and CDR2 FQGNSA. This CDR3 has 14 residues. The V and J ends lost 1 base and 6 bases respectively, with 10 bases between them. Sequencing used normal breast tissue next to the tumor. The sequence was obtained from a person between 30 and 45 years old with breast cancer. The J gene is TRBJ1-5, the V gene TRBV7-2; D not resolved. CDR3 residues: CASSLGGGIQPQHF. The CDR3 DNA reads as TGTGCCAGCAGCTTAGGCGGAGGAATTCAGCCCCAGCATTTT.